Below are 29 T cell receptor beta chains sequenced from a single sample in a study of shared clonotypes between healthy human individuals. Profiling relied on immunoSEQ multiplex PCR, and the TCRdb table lists in-frame clones only, not all of them. The table lists under 650,000 clones, about 96% of them singletons. Sequencing was carried out using naive CD4+ T cells sorted from blood. Noted subset: CD45RA+ positively selected. All receptors derive from a woman in her twenties or thirties in good health.

V and J are TRBV18 and TRBJ2-5; no firm D call. V was clipped by 4 bases and J by 5 bases, with 11 bases between them. Per germline, CDR1 KGHSH and CDR2 LQKENI. The CDR3 is 13 residues long. This CDR3 reads CASSLLGRETQYF. The DNA for the CDR3 is TGTGCCAGCTCACTCCTGGGAAGGGAGACCCAGTACTTC.

This chain links TRBV28 with TRBJ2-2; D remains ambiguous. Per germline, CDR1 MDHEN and CDR2 SYDVKM. Trimming shortened V by 7 bases and J by 0 bases, and 6 bases separated the two germline ends. CDR3 length equals 13 residues. The CDR3 sequence is CASKQTNTGELFF. The CDR3 bases are TGTGCCAGCAAGCAGACGAACACCGGGGAGCTGTTTTTT.

The chain couples TRBV29-1 to TRBJ2-1, with unresolved D. The CDR3 runs to 15 residues. Germline values: CDR1 SQVTM, CDR2 ANQGSEA. V lost 1 base to trimming and J lost 4 bases, with 14 bases between them. As DNA, the CDR3 is TGCAGCGTTGAAGGGTACAGTTCGTTATACAATGAGCAGTTCTTC. Amino acid sequence: CSVEGYSSLYNEQFF.

V is TRBV25-1 and J is TRBJ1-1; 7 nucleotides align to TRBD1. This CDR3 region has 16 residues. The germline CDR1 and CDR2 sequences are MGHDK and SYGVNS. V was clipped by 4 bases and J by 0 bases; unmatched bases: 8. The CDR3 DNA is TGTGCCAGCAGTGGGACTAGGGGACAGATGAACACTGAAGCTTTCTTT. Translated: CASSGTRGQMNTEAFF. Filled out from reference TRBV25-1 and TRBJ1-1, the complete variable domain reads EADIYQTPRYLVIGTGKKITLECSQTMGHDKMYWYQQDPGMELHLIHYSYGVNSTEKGDLSSESTVSRIRTEHFPLTLESARPSHTSQYLCASSGTRGQMNTEAFFGQGTRLTVV.

The genes are TRBV19 and TRBJ1-5, with no clear D. There are 15 residues in the CDR3. V lost 7 bases, J lost 2 bases, and 15 bases lay in between. Germline CDR1 is LNHDA and CDR2 is SQIVND (reference sequence). CDR3 sequence reads: CASNPPGKGNQPQHF. CDR3 DNA: TGTGCCAGTAACCCCCCCGGGAAGGGCAATCAGCCCCAGCATTTT.

This rearrangement joins TRBV5-1 to TRBJ1-6; maybe TRBD1 (5 bases). The CDR3 runs 15 residues. V gave up 0 bases and J gave up 7 bases, with 11 bases separating them. Looked up from germline, CDR1 is SGHRS and CDR2 is YFSETQ. The CDR3 DNA sequence: TGCGCCAGCAGCTTGGCCGTAGGGGACAATTCACCCCTCCACTTT. Translating it yields CASSLAVGDNSPLHF.

The rearrangement uses TRBV18 and TRBJ2-7, with D maybe TRBD2 (7 bases). This CDR3 has 15 residues. The germline gives CDR1 KGHSH, CDR2 LQKENI. V was pared by 2 bases and J by 0 bases, with 11 bases between. CDR3 coding DNA: TGTGCCAGCTCACCAGGGGGCGGGGGCTCCTACGAGCAGTACTTC. Translation: CASSPGGGGSYEQYF.

The rearrangement uses TRBV5-4 and TRBJ2-1; 8 nucleotides align to TRBD1. CDR3 size: 15 residues. CDR1 and CDR2 from the germline V gene are SGHNT and YYREEE (reference sequence). V shed 2 bases, J shed 5 bases, and the junction held 6 bases outside the gene matches. CDR3 DNA sequence: TGTGCCAGCAGCTTAAGACAGGGGCGCGACAATGAGCAGTTCTTC. This sequence encodes CASSLRQGRDNEQFF.

This chain links TRBV7-8 with TRBJ1-2; a weak D match, TRBD1 (5 bases). CDR3 length: 13 residues. Deletions cut 5 bases from V and 9 bases from J, with 16 bases between. Germline loops: CDR1 SGHVS, CDR2 FQNEAQ. CDR3 in amino acids: CASSTRDGGSYTF. For the CDR3, the DNA is TGTGCCAGCAGCACCCGGGACGGAGGTAGCTACACCTTC.

This chain uses TRBV15 with TRBJ2-7, with D tentatively TRBD2 (6 bases). V was trimmed by 2 bases and J by 5 bases, leaving 22 bases between them. This CDR3 spans 17 amino acids. The germline CDR1 and CDR2 sequences are LNHNV and YYDKDF (reference sequence). The CDR3 DNA sequence: TGTGCCACCAGCAGACCACCCCGTGGGGGAGGTCATGACGAGCAGTACTTC. This encodes CATSRPPRGGGHDEQYF.

This chain uses TRBV19 with TRBJ1-6, with D perhaps matching TRBD1 (6 bases). CDR3 length equals 14 residues. The germline V gene encodes CDR1 LNHDA and CDR2 SQIVND (reference sequence). This chain's CDR3 is CATDSKGDNSPLHF. CDR3 DNA sequence: TGTGCTACGGACAGCAAAGGGGATAATTCACCCCTCCACTTT.

The rearrangement joins TRBV4-1 to TRBJ2-7; no reliable D call. The germline V and J ends were trimmed by 0 bases and 7 bases, with 10 bases remaining between them. Germline CDR1 and CDR2: MGHRA and YSYEKL. This CDR3 contains 13 residues. The CDR3 bases are TGCGCCAGCAGCCAAGATGCTATTGGTGAGCAGTACTTC. Protein product: CASSQDAIGEQYF.

This chain links TRBV28 with TRBJ1-2; no clear D gene. The CDR3 is 11 amino acids. Germline V CDR1 and CDR2: MDHEN, SYDVKM. CDR3 sequence: CAAGGFYGYTF. The CDR3 DNA follows: TGTGCAGCGGGTGGTTTCTATGGCTACACCTTC.

The rearrangement joins TRBV5-1 to TRBJ2-7; 8 bases agree with TRBD2. With V trimmed by 0 bases and J by 5 bases, 4 bases remained unmatched. CDR3 size: 14 residues. CDR1 is SGHRS, CDR2 YFSETQ, per germline. CDR3 loop: CASSLGSGVDEQYF. CDR3 nucleotides: TGCGCCAGCAGCTTGGGTAGCGGGGTCGACGAGCAGTACTTC.

The chain combines TRBV11-2 with TRBJ2-7; D is undetermined. Trimming left V 3 bases short and J 3 bases short, with 9 bases between. This CDR3 has 13 amino acids. Germline CDR1 and CDR2: SGHAT and FQNNGV. The CDR3 region has the DNA TGTGCCAGCAGCTTTGGGCGGATCTACGAGCAGTACTTC. Amino acids: CASSFGRIYEQYF.

J is TRBJ2-7 and V is TRBV28; 12 nucleotides align to TRBD2. The CDR3 has 16 amino acids. Per germline, CDR1 MDHEN and CDR2 SYDVKM. The ends lost 3 bases at V and 2 bases at J; junction bases unmatched: 5. The CDR3 protein is CASSFSTSGRPYEQYF. The CDR3 bases are TGTGCCAGCAGTTTCAGTACTAGCGGGAGGCCCTACGAGCAGTACTTC. Filled out from reference TRBV28 and TRBJ2-7, the complete variable domain reads DVKVTQSSRYLVKRTGEKVFLECVQDMDHENMFWYRQDPGLGLRLIYFSYDVKMKEKGDIPEGYSVSREKKERFSLILESASTNQTSMYLCASSFSTSGRPYEQYFGPGTRLTVT.

This clone was counted a single time. The rearrangement uses TRBV9 and TRBJ2-3, with unresolved D. Looked up from germline, CDR1 is SGDLS and CDR2 is YYNGEE. There are 14 residues in the CDR3. Deletions cut 2 bases from V and 2 bases from J, with 9 bases between. The CDR3 nucleotides are TGTGCCAGCAGCGTCCGGGCCGTCACAGATACGCAGTATTTT. Translated, it gives CASSVRAVTDTQYF.

The chain combines TRBV4-2 with TRBJ2-7, with 8 bases matching TRBD2. After removal of 4 bases from V and 3 bases from J, the junction contained 23 bases not matched to a gene. Germline CDR1 and CDR2: LGHNA and YNFKEQ. The CDR3 extends over 20 amino acids. CDR3 loop: CASSPRSLRRREAQYYEQYF. DNA for the CDR3: TGTGCCAGCAGCCCAAGGAGCCTGCGCAGGCGGGAGGCCCAATACTACGAGCAGTACTTC.

V is TRBV19 and J is TRBJ2-7, with 9 bases identical to TRBD2. V trimming: 5 bases; J trimming: 5 bases; junction bases outside the gene matches: 16. The CDR3 contains 17 residues. From germline, CDR1 is LNHDA and CDR2 SQIVND (reference sequence). The CDR3 DNA reads TGTGCCAGTAGTCCCGGGGAGTATAGCGGGAGACTTGACGAGCAGTACTTC. Its protein product is CASSPGEYSGRLDEQYF.

The chain has TRBV19 and TRBJ1-1, with D uncertain. The CDR3 has 13 residues. The V gene's germline CDR1 is LNHDA and CDR2 SQIVND (reference sequence). Trimming took 10 bases from V and 1 from J, leaving 13 bases between them. CDR3 nucleotide sequence: TGTGCCACAAGAGGGAAGACGAACACTGAAGCTTTCTTT. Protein: CATRGKTNTEAFF. Using reference TRBV19 and TRBJ1-1 for the parts outside the CDR3, the full variable domain is DGGITQSPKYLFRKEGQNVTLSCEQNLNHDAMYWYRQDPGQGLRLIYYSQIVNDFQKGDIAEGYSVSREKKESFPLTVTSAQKNPTAFYLCATRGKTNTEAFFGQGTRLTVV.

This chain joins TRBV27 and TRBJ2-2; 11 bases are shared with TRBD1. The CDR3 runs 15 residues. Trimming took 6 bases from V and 4 from J; bases not matched to a gene: 4. Germline lookup yields CDR1 MNHEY and CDR2 SMNVEV (reference sequence). The CDR3 sequence: CASRRGQGGTGELFF. The CDR3 nucleotides are TGTGCCAGCAGACGGGGACAGGGGGGCACCGGGGAGCTGTTTTTT.

The chain joins TRBV28 to TRBJ2-7; D is ambiguous. Trimming left V 4 bases short and J 3 bases short, with 10 bases between. Per the germline V gene, CDR1 is MDHEN and CDR2 is SYDVKM. CDR3 length: 13 residues. CDR3 in DNA: TGTGCCAGCAGTTCTGGCCCACTCTACGAGCAGTACTTC. Protein product: CASSSGPLYEQYF.

The rearrangement links TRBV11-2 to TRBJ2-2, with 11 nucleotides matching TRBD2. Losses at the gene ends were 3 bases for V and 1 base for J; bases not matched to a gene: 1. The CDR3 spans 16 residues. Germline V gene sequence: CDR1 SGHAT, CDR2 FQNNGV. CDR3 region: CASSLLAGGNTGELFF. In DNA form, the CDR3 reads TGTGCCAGCAGCTTGCTAGCGGGAGGGAACACCGGGGAGCTGTTTTTT.

The V gene is TRBV11-2, the J gene TRBJ1-1; 8 bases are a match to TRBD1. V lost 2 bases and J lost 6; bases outside the gene matches: 2. CDR3 length equals 13 residues. Germline V gives CDR1 SGHAT, CDR2 FQNNGV. The CDR3 reads CASSLTGGSEAFF. The CDR3 DNA sequence: TGTGCCAGCAGCTTAACAGGGGGATCTGAAGCTTTCTTT.

The J gene is TRBJ1-1, the V gene TRBV5-1; no definite D call. This CDR3 has 16 amino acids. Trimming removed 4 bases from V and 2 bases from J, with 18 bases in between. CDR1 is SGHRS, CDR2 YFSETQ, per germline. The chain's CDR3 is CASSNFGGLSNTEAFF. CDR3 nucleotides: TGCGCCAGCAGCAACTTCGGAGGGTTGAGTAACACTGAAGCTTTCTTT.

The chain couples TRBV7-9 to TRBJ1-4; D remains ambiguous. The CDR3 contains 15 residues. Trimming pared 2 bases from V and 3 bases from J, leaving 10 bases between. Germline V gives CDR1 SEHNR, CDR2 FQNEAQ (reference sequence). CDR3 coding DNA: TGTGCCAGCAGCTTATGGAGGGCCGCTAATGAAAAACTGTTTTTT. As protein: CASSLWRAANEKLFF.

The V and J genes are TRBV28 and TRBJ2-4; TRBD1 agrees at 8 bases. V lost 3 bases to trimming and J lost 0 bases; unmatched junction nucleotides: 4. The CDR3 runs to 16 residues. Germline CDR1 MDHEN, CDR2 SYDVKM. The CDR3 here is CASSFDRGLAKNIQYF. CDR3 DNA: TGTGCCAGCAGTTTTGACAGGGGTTTAGCCAAAAACATTCAGTACTTC.

The chain employs TRBV2 and TRBJ2-2; possibly TRBD2 for D (6 bases). This CDR3 region has 15 residues. Germline V gives CDR1 SNHLY, CDR2 FYNNEI. Trimming removed 3 bases from V and 11 bases from J, with 19 bases in between. The CDR3 nucleotides read TGTGCCAGCAGTGACTTACTAGCCGCATCGGCCGAGCTGTTTTTT. It is translated as CASSDLLAASAELFF. Full variable domain (rest looked up from reference TRBV2 and TRBJ2-2): EPEVTQTPSHQVTQMGQEVILRCVPISNHLYFYWYRQILGQKVEFLVSFYNNEISEKSEIFDDQFSVERPDGSNFTLKIRSTKLEDSAMYFCASSDLLAASAELFFGEGSRLTVL.

V usage is TRBV18 and J usage is TRBJ2-7; a weak D match, TRBD2 (6 bases). V was shortened by 3 bases and J by 3 bases, with 12 bases between the two germline ends. The CDR3 is 14 amino acids. Germline V gene lookup returns CDR1 KGHSH and CDR2 LQKENI. The CDR3 loop reads CASSPKGLSYEQYF. Here the CDR3 DNA reads TGTGCCAGCTCACCGAAGGGACTCAGCTACGAGCAGTACTTC.